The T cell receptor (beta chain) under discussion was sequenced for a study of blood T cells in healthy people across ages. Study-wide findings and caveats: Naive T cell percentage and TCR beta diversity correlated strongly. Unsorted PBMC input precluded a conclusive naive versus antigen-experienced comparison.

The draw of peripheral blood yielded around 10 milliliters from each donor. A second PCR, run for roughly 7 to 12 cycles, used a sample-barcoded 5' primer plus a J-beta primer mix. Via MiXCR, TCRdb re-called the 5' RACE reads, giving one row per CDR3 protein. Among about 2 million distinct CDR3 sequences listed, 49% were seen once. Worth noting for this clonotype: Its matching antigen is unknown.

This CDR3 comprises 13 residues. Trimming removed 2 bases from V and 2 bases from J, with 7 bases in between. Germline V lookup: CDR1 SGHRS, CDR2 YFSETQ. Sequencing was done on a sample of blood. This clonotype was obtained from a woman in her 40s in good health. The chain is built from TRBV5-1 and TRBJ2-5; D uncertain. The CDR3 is CASSFLIQETQYF. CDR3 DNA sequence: TGCGCCAGCAGCTTCCTCATTCAAGAGACCCAGTACTTC.